This TCR beta chain was observed in a study of shared clonotypes between healthy human individuals. The CDR3 totals 16 residues. CDR1 is SGDLS, CDR2 YYNGEE, per germline. Trimming removed 4 bases from V and 4 bases from J; junction bases left unmatched: 9. CD45RO-negative, CCR7-positively selected cells formed the naive CD8 fraction, excluding terminally differentiated effector memory CD45RA+ cells. The method was immunoSEQ multiplex PCR; TCRdb's version includes in-frame clones alone and lacks a portion of them. The sample includes roughly 850,000 clones, about 97% seen only once; the top ten take less than 0.25%.

The sequence was collected from a man between 25 and 39 years old in good health. Sample: naive CD8+ T cells sorted from blood. The gene calls are TRBV9 and TRBJ2-3; 10 nucleotides align to TRBD1. The CDR3 loop reads CASSPWTGGTADTQYF. The CDR3 nucleotides are TGTGCCAGCAGCCCGTGGACAGGGGGGACGGCAGATACGCAGTATTTT.